The subject of this entry is one T cell receptor beta chain. The antigen is unknown. CDR1 and CDR2 (germline): SEHNR, FQNEAQ (reference sequence). The trim removed 5 bases at V and 1 base at J, leaving 1 base unmatched. This CDR3 has 13 amino acids. The data were taken from a study of T cell responses to AZD1222 COVID-19 vaccine. Overall study results and limits: Following two doses of AZD1222, Spike-specific TCR breadth and depth rose. Repertoire samples came only from after the peak T cell response.

The method was immunoSEQ multiplex PCR; TCRdb's version includes in-frame clones alone and lacks a portion of them. The sample holds under 140,000 clones; 85% to 95% are singletons and the top ten take about 7.8%. This chain links TRBV7-9 with TRBJ1-1; 7 nucleotides align to TRBD1. This sequence was found in an adult in good health. Sequenced here: peripheral blood, sampled on day 0 of AZD1222 vaccination. CDR3 region: CASSQGGNTEAFF. CDR3 nucleotide sequence: TGTGCCAGCAGCCAGGGGGGGAACACTGAAGCTTTCTTT.